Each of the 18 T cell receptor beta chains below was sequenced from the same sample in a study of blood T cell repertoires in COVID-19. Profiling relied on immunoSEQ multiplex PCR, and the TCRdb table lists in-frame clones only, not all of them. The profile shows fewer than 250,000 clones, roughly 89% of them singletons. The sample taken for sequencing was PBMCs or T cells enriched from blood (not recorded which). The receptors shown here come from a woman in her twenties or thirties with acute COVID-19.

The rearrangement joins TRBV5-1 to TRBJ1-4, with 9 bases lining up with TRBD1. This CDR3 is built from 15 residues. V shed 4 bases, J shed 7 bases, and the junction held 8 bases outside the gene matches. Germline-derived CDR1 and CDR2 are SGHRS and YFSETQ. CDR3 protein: CASSQTGQGGEKLFF. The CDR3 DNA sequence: TGCGCCAGCAGCCAAACGGGACAGGGAGGTGAAAAACTGTTTTTT.

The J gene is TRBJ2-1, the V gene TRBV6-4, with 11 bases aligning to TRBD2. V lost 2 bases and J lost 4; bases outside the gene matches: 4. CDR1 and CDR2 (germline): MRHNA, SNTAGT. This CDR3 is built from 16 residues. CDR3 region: CASSDRASGGYNEQFF. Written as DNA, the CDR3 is TGTGCCAGCAGTGACCGAGCTAGCGGGGGGTACAATGAGCAGTTCTTC.

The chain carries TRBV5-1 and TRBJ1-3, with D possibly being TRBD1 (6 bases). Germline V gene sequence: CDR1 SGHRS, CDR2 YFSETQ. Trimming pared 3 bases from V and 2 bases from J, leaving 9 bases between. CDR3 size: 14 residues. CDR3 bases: TGCGCCAGCAGCTCGGACAGCACTGGAAACACCATATATTTT. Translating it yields CASSSDSTGNTIYF.

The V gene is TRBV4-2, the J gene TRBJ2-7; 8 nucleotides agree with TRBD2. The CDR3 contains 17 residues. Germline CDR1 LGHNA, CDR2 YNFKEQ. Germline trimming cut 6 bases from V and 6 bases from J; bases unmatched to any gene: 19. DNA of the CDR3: TGTGCCAGCAGTCCATCAGGGCAAACTAGCGGCCGAGGCGAGCAGTACTTC. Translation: CASSPSGQTSGRGEQYF.

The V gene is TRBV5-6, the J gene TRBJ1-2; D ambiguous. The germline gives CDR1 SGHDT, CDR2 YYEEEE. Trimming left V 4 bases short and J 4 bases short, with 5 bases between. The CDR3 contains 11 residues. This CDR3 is CASSQAYGYTF. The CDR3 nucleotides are TGTGCCAGCAGCCAGGCCTATGGCTACACCTTC.

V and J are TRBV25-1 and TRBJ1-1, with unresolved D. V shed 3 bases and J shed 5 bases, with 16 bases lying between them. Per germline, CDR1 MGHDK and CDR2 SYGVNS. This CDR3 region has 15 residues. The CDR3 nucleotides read TGTGCCAGCAGTGATCCTAAGGGTTGGAGGACTGAAGCTTTCTTT. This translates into CASSDPKGWRTEAFF.

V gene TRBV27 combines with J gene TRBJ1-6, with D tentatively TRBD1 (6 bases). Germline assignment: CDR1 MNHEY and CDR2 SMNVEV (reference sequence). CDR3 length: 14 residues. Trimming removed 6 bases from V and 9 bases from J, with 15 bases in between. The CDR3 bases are TGTGCCAGCAGACTAGAATTCAGGGGTTCACCCCTCCACTTT. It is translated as CASRLEFRGSPLHF.

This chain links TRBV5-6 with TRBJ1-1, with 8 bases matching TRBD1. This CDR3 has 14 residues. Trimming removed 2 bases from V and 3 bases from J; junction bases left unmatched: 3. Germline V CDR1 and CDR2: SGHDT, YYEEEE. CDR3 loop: CASSFRDRYTEAFF. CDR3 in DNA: TGTGCCAGCAGCTTCCGGGACAGGTACACTGAAGCTTTCTTT.

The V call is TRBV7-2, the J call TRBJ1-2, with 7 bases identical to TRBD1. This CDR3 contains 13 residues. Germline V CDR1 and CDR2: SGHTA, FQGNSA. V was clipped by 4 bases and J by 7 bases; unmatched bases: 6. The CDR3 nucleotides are TGTGCCAGCAGCTCCTACAGGGGATCTGGCTACACCTTC. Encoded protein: CASSSYRGSGYTF.

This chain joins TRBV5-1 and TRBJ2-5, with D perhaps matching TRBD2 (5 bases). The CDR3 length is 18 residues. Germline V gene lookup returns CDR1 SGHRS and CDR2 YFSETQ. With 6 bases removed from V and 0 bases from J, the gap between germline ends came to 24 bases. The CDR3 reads CASTLPVPLSEDQETQYF. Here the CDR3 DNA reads TGCGCCAGCACTCTTCCCGTTCCGCTTTCGGAGGACCAAGAGACCCAGTACTTC.

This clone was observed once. CDR3: CASSLAPSQGYGYTF. CDR3 in DNA: TGCGCCAGCAGCTTGGCACCCTCCCAGGGGTATGGCTACACCTTC. This chain uses TRBV5-1 with TRBJ1-2; tentatively, D is TRBD1 (6 bases). The germline gives CDR1 SGHRS, CDR2 YFSETQ. The ends were cut back, 0 bases at V and 5 bases at J, with 14 bases in the middle. CDR3 length equals 15 residues.

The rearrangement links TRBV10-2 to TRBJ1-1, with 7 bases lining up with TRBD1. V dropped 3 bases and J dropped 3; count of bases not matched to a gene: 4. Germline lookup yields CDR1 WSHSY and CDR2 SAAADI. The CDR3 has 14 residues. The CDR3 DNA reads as TGCGCCAGCAGTGAAAGGGGGCGAGACACTGAAGCTTTCTTT. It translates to CASSERGRDTEAFF.

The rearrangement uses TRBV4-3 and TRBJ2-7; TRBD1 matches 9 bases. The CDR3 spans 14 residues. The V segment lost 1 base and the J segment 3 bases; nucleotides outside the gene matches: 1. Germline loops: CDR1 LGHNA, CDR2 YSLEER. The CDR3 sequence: CASSQATGGYEQYF. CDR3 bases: TGCGCCAGCAGCCAAGCGACAGGGGGCTACGAGCAGTACTTC.

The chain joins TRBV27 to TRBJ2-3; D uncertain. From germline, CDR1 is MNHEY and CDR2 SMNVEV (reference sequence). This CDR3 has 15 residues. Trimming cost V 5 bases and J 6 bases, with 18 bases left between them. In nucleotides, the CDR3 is TGTGCCAGCAGTAAACTAAGTCGATCGTCGGATACGCAGTATTTT. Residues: CASSKLSRSSDTQYF.

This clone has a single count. The CDR3: CASSSRQGVSPLHF. As DNA, the CDR3 is TGTGCCAGCAGCTCGCGACAGGGAGTTTCACCCCTCCACTTT. This chain connects TRBV7-9 to TRBJ1-6; TRBD1 agrees at 7 bases. V trimming: 4 bases; J trimming: 9 bases; junction bases outside the gene matches: 6. The CDR3 sequence is 14 residues long. The germline V gene has CDR1 SEHNR and CDR2 FQNEAQ (reference sequence). Using reference TRBV7-9 and TRBJ1-6 for the parts outside the CDR3, the full variable domain is DTGVSQNPRHKITKRGQNVTFRCDPISEHNRLYWYRQTLGQGPEFLTYFQNEAQLEKSRLLSDRFSAERPKGSFSTLEIQRTEQGDSAMYLCASSSRQGVSPLHFGNGTRLTVT.

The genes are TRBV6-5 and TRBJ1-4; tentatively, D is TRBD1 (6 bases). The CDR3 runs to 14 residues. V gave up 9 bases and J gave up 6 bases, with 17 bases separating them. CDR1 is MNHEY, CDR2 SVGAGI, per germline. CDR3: CARALQGVDEKLFF. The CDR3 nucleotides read TGTGCCAGGGCTTTACAGGGAGTGGATGAAAAACTGTTTTTT.

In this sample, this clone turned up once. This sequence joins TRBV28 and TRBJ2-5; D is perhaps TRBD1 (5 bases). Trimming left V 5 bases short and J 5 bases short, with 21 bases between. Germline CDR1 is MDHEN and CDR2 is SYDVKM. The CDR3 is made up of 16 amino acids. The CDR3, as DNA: TGTGCCAGCAGTCCATCGAGCCGTTTGGCAGGGGAGACCCAGTACTTC. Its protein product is CASSPSSRLAGETQYF.

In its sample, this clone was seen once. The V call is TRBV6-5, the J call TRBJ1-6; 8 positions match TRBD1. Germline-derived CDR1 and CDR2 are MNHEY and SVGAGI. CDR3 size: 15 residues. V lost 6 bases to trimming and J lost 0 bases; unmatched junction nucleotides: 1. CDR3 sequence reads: CASRTGGSYNSPLHF. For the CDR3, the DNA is TGTGCCAGCAGAACAGGGGGCTCCTATAATTCACCCCTCCACTTT.